The source of this TCR beta chain is a study of blood T cell repertoires in COVID-19. In the study overall: The cDNA or gDNA used as material had been derived from T cells, B-cell-depleted T cells, or PBMCs.

As handled by the study authors: Nucleated cell number was recorded as an estimate derived from reference gene primer amplification. Sequenced by immunoSEQ multiplex PCR; TCRdb stores in-frame clones only, minus some. V, J and clone size were drawn from that table, and D and trimming were deduced from the DNA. The sample lists tens of thousands of clones; roughly nine tenths were seen once. The CDR3 has 14 residues. Germline trimming cut 3 bases from V and 1 base from J; bases unmatched to any gene: 6. CDR1 GTSNPN and CDR2 SVGIG come from the germline V gene (reference sequence). V usage is TRBV30 and J usage is TRBJ2-7; 7 bases agree with TRBD1. Sequencing was carried out using peripheral blood. The clonotype originates from a man in his fifties or sixties with COVID-19, enrolled during active disease. The chain's CDR3 is CAWSRAGGSYEQYF. As DNA, the CDR3 is TGTGCCTGGAGCCGGGCAGGGGGTTCCTACGAGCAGTACTTC.